Listed below are T cell receptor beta chains from one sample, sequenced in a study of T-cell memory formation after mild COVID-19. TCRdb used MiXCR to reprocess the 5' RACE reads, holding one entry per CDR3 protein. This sample has hundreds of thousands of distinct CDR3 sequences, with roughly 22% found just once. The sample consisted of PBMCs or a T cell subset sorted from them (not recorded which). These receptors all stem from an adult woman who had mild COVID-19 (a few samples of this study predate the infection). Cell type and time point are not known. The CDR3 runs from the conserved cysteine through the conserved F or W. A D gene is named only where the DNA matches it firmly. The size field is filled for only some rows; it gives once, few, many or a size class.

DNA	CDR3	size	J	length	V	D
TGTGCCAGCAGCTGGCCGTGGGGGGCCCAAGAGACCCAGTACTTC	CASSWPWGAQETQYF	few	TRBJ2-5	15	TRBV5-6	.
TGTGCCAGCAGCAGGACAGTAGGGACTGAAGCTTTCTTT	CASSRTVGTEAFF	many	TRBJ1-1	13	TRBV5-5	.
TGTGCCAGCAGCCAAGATAAGTCGGCGTGGAGTATTTCTAGCACAGATACGCAGTATTTT	CASSQDKSAWSISSTDTQYF	.	TRBJ2-3	20	TRBV3-1	.
TGCGCCAGCAGCCAAGATATAAGGGGCCTCTACGAGCAGTACTTC	CASSQDIRGLYEQYF	many	TRBJ2-7	15	TRBV4-1	.
TGTGCCACCAGCCCGACAGGAGCTTACACAGATACGCAGTATTTT	CATSPTGAYTDTQYF	few	TRBJ2-3	15	TRBV24-1	.
TGCAGCGTCAACCAACGGGACAGGGACTACGAGCAGTACTTC	CSVNQRDRDYEQYF	.	TRBJ2-7	14	TRBV29-1	TRBD1
TGCGCCAGCAGCCCTTTGGGCCAAAACACTGAAGCTTTCTTT	CASSPLGQNTEAFF	many	TRBJ1-1	14	TRBV18	.
TGCGCCAGCAGCTTGGCCAAGGTGGGACTTCAAGAGACCCAGTACTTC	CASSLAKVGLQETQYF	few	TRBJ2-5	16	TRBV5-1	.
TGTGCCACCAGCAGACCGGGACTGAACTACGAGCAGTACTTC	CATSRPGLNYEQYF	.	TRBJ2-7	14	TRBV15	.
TGTGCCAGCAGTGCTACAGGGTTGCGCAATCAGCCCCAGCATTTT	CASSATGLRNQPQHF	few	TRBJ1-5	15	TRBV12-3/TRBV12-4	.
TGTGCCAGCAGCTCCCAAATGGGGACCACTGAAGCTTTCTTT	CASSSQMGTTEAFF	.	TRBJ1-1	14	TRBV11-1	.
TGTGCCAGCAGCCAAGCGGGGGGGATTCGGGGGCCCCAGCATTTT	CASSQAGGIRGPQHF	.	TRBJ1-5	15	TRBV4-2	.
TGTGCCAGCAGCTGGAGGACGGGGAACACTGAAGCTTTCTTT	CASSWRTGNTEAFF	.	TRBJ1-1	14	TRBV11-2	.
TGTGCCACCAGCAGAGATGGTGGCAACCCGGGGACTTACTACAATGAGCAGTTCTTC	CATSRDGGNPGTYYNEQFF	few	TRBJ2-1	19	TRBV15	.
TGCGCCAGCAGCACGGGACTAGCGGAAGAGACCCAGTACTTC	CASSTGLAEETQYF	.	TRBJ2-5	14	TRBV5-1	TRBD2
TGTGCCAGCAGTTTTGGAGCCCTGGGGGGGGAAGAGCAGTACTTC	CASSFGALGGEEQYF	few	TRBJ2-7	15	TRBV12-3/TRBV12-4	TRBD2
TGTGCCAGCAGCGTAGGCCCTAGCGGGGGAGACACCGGGGAGCTGTTTTTT	CASSVGPSGGDTGELFF	.	TRBJ2-2	17	TRBV9	TRBD2
TGTGCCAGCAGCCAAGTTGGGGGTAGCGATGAGGAGTTCTTC	CASSQVGGSDEEFF	.	TRBJ2-1	14	TRBV3-1	.
TGTGCCAGCAGTTATTTCGGGCAAGAGACCCAGTACTTC	CASSYFGQETQYF	few	TRBJ2-5	13	TRBV6-5	.
TGTGCCAGCAGCTCTAGGGTAGCCCCAAACACCGGGGAGCTGTTTTTT	CASSSRVAPNTGELFF	.	TRBJ2-2	16	TRBV7-8	.
TGTGCCTGGAGTGCACAGGGATCAGGGACCCAGTACTTC	CAWSAQGSGTQYF	.	TRBJ2-5	13	TRBV30	.
TGTGCCAGCAGCTCGGTGGGGACTAGCATAGATGAGCAGTTCTTC	CASSSVGTSIDEQFF	few	TRBJ2-1	15	TRBV7-9	TRBD2
TGTGCCAGCAGTCCCCGACAGGGGATCTATGGCTACACCTTC	CASSPRQGIYGYTF	few	TRBJ1-2	14	TRBV12-3/TRBV12-4	TRBD1
TGTGCCAGCAGTGATGGCGTCTGGCGGGGGGGCGGAGATACGCAGTATTTT	CASSDGVWRGGGDTQYF	.	TRBJ2-3	17	TRBV6-1	TRBD2
TGCGCCAGCAGCTCGACAGTTAGCCAAGAGACCCAGTACTTC	CASSSTVSQETQYF	.	TRBJ2-5	14	TRBV5-1	.